The 31 T cell receptor beta chains below were found in one sample sequenced in a study. From the RT-PCR reads, TCRdb called clonotypes with MiXCR, one entry per CDR3 protein. The repertoire holds about 700,000 distinct CDR3 sequences, with approximately 15% as singletons. Sequencing used memory CD4+ T cells from blood. The origin of the receptors is a female donor in good health, serving as a healthy control.

This clonotype was picked up a small number of times. The chain is built from TRBV3-1 and TRBJ1-2, with TRBD1 as a possible D gene (5 bases). V dropped 4 bases and J dropped 8 bases, with 17 bases sitting between them. CDR1 is LGHDT, CDR2 YNNKEL, per germline (reference sequence). The CDR3 has 14 amino acids. This CDR3 reads CASSPGAGVVGYTF. The CDR3 DNA sequence: TGTGCCAGCAGCCCCGGGGCAGGAGTCGTCGGCTACACCTTC.

This chain uses TRBV12-3 or TRBV12-4 with TRBJ2-4, with D tentatively TRBD1 or TRBD2 (5 bases each). The CDR3 totals 17 residues. V dropped 5 bases and J dropped 1 base, with 18 bases sitting between them. This CDR3 is CASSPLGAGEAKNIQYF. The CDR3 coding sequence is TGTGCCAGCAGTCCCCTCGGGGCCGGGGAGGCCAAAAACATTCAGTACTTC.

This clonotype has more than one count but fewer than ten. CDR3 amino acids: CASSSSVGNGYTF. CDR3 sequence (DNA): TGTGCCAGCTCATCTTCAGTCGGCAATGGCTACACCTTC. The rearrangement uses TRBV18 and TRBJ1-2, with D unclear. CDR3 length equals 13 residues. CDR1 and CDR2 (germline): KGHSH, LQKENI. V gave up 5 bases and J gave up 6 bases, with 13 bases separating them.

This clonotype appeared many times. The chain has TRBV20-1 and TRBJ2-1, with 7 bases identical to TRBD2. J lost 8 bases, V lost 3 bases, and 10 bases had no gene match. CDR3 size: 14 residues. From germline, CDR1 is DFQATT and CDR2 SNEGSKA (reference sequence). This CDR3 reads CSARWAGRGYEQFF. Written as DNA, the CDR3 is TGCAGTGCTAGGTGGGCAGGGAGGGGATATGAGCAGTTCTTC.

This clonotype was detected ten times or more. The junction differs from germline at one of its ends, possibly a read error. This chain uses TRBV7-7 with TRBJ2-1; TRBD2 matches at 7 bases. Germline-derived CDR1 and CDR2 are SSHAT and FNYEAQ (reference sequence). The CDR3 is made up of 17 amino acids. The CDR3 DNA sequence: TGTGCTAGCAGCAATGGGCGGGAGCCTTTTACCTACAATGAGCAGTTCTTC. It is translated as CASSNGREPFTYNEQFF.

V and J are TRBV7-2 and TRBJ1-1, with 10 bases identical to TRBD1. The CDR3 loop spans 15 amino acids. Germline CDR1 is SGHTA and CDR2 is FQGNSA. J lost 6 bases, V lost 5 bases, and 9 bases had no gene match. This chain's CDR3 is CASSGDRGRQAEAFF. CDR3 DNA sequence: TGTGCCAGCAGCGGAGACAGGGGGCGGCAGGCTGAAGCTTTCTTT.

This chain connects TRBV20-1 to TRBJ1-6; D is uncertain. CDR3 size: 16 residues. V was trimmed by 0 bases and J by 6 bases, leaving 15 bases between them. Per the germline V gene, CDR1 is DFQATT and CDR2 is SNEGSKA (reference sequence). The DNA of the CDR3 is TGCAGTGCTAGAGATCCGGTGGATTTGGCTAATTCACCCCTCCACTTT. Amino acids: CSARDPVDLANSPLHF.

V and J are TRBV7-9 and TRBJ1-5; a weak D match, TRBD1 (6 bases). The germline CDR1 and CDR2 sequences are SEHNR and FQNEAQ (reference sequence). The CDR3 length is 13 residues. V gave up 3 bases and J gave up 9 bases, with 12 bases separating them. CDR3 sequence (DNA): TGTGCCAGCAGCTTTCCAGGGGTAGGGCCCCAGCATTTT. Translating gives CASSFPGVGPQHF.

This clonotype has a count of ten or more. The rearrangement joins TRBV20-1 to TRBJ2-1; no clear D. The V end was cut by 5 bases, the J end by 8 bases, with 10 bases between. Germline loops: CDR1 DFQATT, CDR2 SNEGSKA (reference sequence). The CDR3 sequence is 11 residues long. The CDR3 DNA is TGCAGTGCTGAAGTAGTCGATGAGCAGTTCTTC. The encoded protein is CSAEVVDEQFF.

This clonotype occurred a few times. CDR3 DNA sequence: TGTGCCAGCAGATATTCCGGGACAGGGGCCCAAGAGCAGTACTTC. Encoded protein: CASRYSGTGAQEQYF. The chain uses TRBV6-6 and TRBJ2-7; 10 nucleotides line up with TRBD1. Germline loops: CDR1 MNHNY, CDR2 SVGAGI (reference sequence). The J segment lost 7 bases and the V segment lost 6 bases, leaving 12 bases of the junction unmatched. There are 15 residues in the CDR3.

The chain couples TRBV30 to TRBJ1-3; TRBD1 aligns across 7 bases. Per germline, CDR1 GTSNPN and CDR2 SVGIG (reference sequence). V dropped 4 bases and J dropped 4; count of bases not matched to a gene: 4. This CDR3 spans 13 amino acids. The CDR3 DNA reads as TGTGCCTGGAACAGGGGATGGGGAAACACCATATATTTT. This encodes CAWNRGWGNTIYF.

About this clonotype: A much larger clonotype is one base distant, so this may be a read error. This sequence joins TRBV20-1 and TRBJ2-7; 14 bases are a match to TRBD2. Germline V gene data show CDR1 as DFQATT and CDR2 as SNEGSKA (reference sequence). Losses at the gene ends were 5 bases for V and 0 bases for J; bases not matched to a gene: 12. The CDR3 contains 18 residues. This CDR3 is CSAHQGGTSGSISYEQYF. CDR3 coding DNA: TGCAGTGCTCACCAAGGCGGGACTAGCGGGAGTATCTCCTACGAGCAGTACTTC.

The V call is TRBV20-1, the J call TRBJ1-1; the match to TRBD1 covers 8 bases. The germline V gene encodes CDR1 DFQATT and CDR2 SNEGSKA (reference sequence). The CDR3 runs to 12 residues. The junction had 10 bases not matched to a gene; V was cut back by 6 bases and J by 10 bases. The CDR3 region is CSALDRAGVAFF. The CDR3 region has the DNA TGCAGTGCCTTGGACAGGGCGGGGGTAGCTTTCTTT.

The rearrangement joins TRBV20-1 to TRBJ1-1; D possibly corresponds to TRBD1 (6 bases). The germline gives CDR1 DFQATT, CDR2 SNEGSKA (reference sequence). Trimming cost V 6 bases and J 3 bases, with 14 bases left between them. The CDR3 length is 13 residues. CDR3 residues: CSASWSGDTEAFF. CDR3 nucleotides: TGCAGTGCGAGCTGGTCAGGGGACACTGAAGCTTTCTTT.

The chain carries TRBV6-5 and TRBJ2-7; tentative D call: TRBD1 (5 bases). This CDR3 has 14 residues. Germline V gene data show CDR1 as MNHEY and CDR2 as SVGAGI. The V end lost 6 bases, the J end lost 4 bases, and 16 bases lay between the germline ends. The chain's CDR3 is CASRRRWQGYEQYF. For the CDR3, the DNA is TGTGCCAGCAGACGACGGTGGCAGGGTTACGAGCAGTACTTC.

This clonotype was found a few times. The chain is built from TRBV12-3 or TRBV12-4 and TRBJ2-7, with TRBD1 as a possible D gene (5 bases). The CDR3 runs to 13 residues. Trimming pared 4 bases from V and 5 bases from J, leaving 12 bases between. The CDR3, as DNA: TGTGCCAGCAGTTGGGGCCGGCAAAACGAGCAGTACTTC. Translation gives CASSWGRQNEQYF.

This chain joins TRBV7-9 and TRBJ1-4, with a tentative D call TRBD1 (5 bases). The CDR3 spans 13 residues. Germline V gene data show CDR1 as SEHNR and CDR2 as FQNEAQ (reference sequence). V was trimmed by 4 bases and J by 6 bases, leaving 9 bases between them. The CDR3 loop reads CASSSGRDEKLFF. The CDR3 DNA reads TGTGCCAGCAGCTCGGGACGGGATGAAAAACTGTTTTTT.

This clonotype was counted a few times. This sequence joins TRBV7-2 and TRBJ2-5; D possibly corresponds to TRBD2 (6 bases). Per germline, CDR1 SGHTA and CDR2 FQGNSA. The V end lost 1 base, the J end lost 4 bases, and 16 bases lay between the germline ends. This CDR3 spans 16 amino acids. CDR3 region: CASSLDLRNGRETQYF. CDR3 sequence (DNA): TGTGCCAGCAGCTTAGATCTGCGGAACGGGAGAGAGACCCAGTACTTC.

The rearrangement joins TRBV7-3 to TRBJ2-1, with TRBD1 as a possible D gene (5 bases). CDR3 size: 15 residues. Germline CDR1 SGHTA, CDR2 FQGTGA. Trimming stripped 2 bases from V and 4 bases from J, with 12 bases between. The CDR3 loop is CASSLVLKGYNEQFF. CDR3 bases: TGTGCCAGCAGCTTAGTTCTGAAGGGGTACAATGAGCAGTTCTTC.

This clonotype was counted only a few times. The V and J genes are TRBV20-1 and TRBJ1-2, with D unresolved. V was pared by 3 bases and J by 5 bases, with 7 bases between. Germline V gene lookup returns CDR1 DFQATT and CDR2 SNEGSKA (reference sequence). The length of the CDR3 is 11 residues. The CDR3 protein is CSASHSYGYTF. The CDR3 nucleotides are TGCAGTGCTAGTCACAGTTATGGCTACACCTTC.

Notes on this clonotype: One end of the junction fails to match germline, which may point to a read error. The V and J genes are TRBV7-2 and TRBJ2-5, with D possibly matching TRBD2 (7 bases). The CDR3 is 15 amino acids. The germline CDR1 and CDR2 sequences are SGHTA and FQGNSA. The CDR3 bases are TGTGCCAGCAACTTATTGGCGGGGGCCCAAGAGACCCAGTACTTC. This codes for CASNLLAGAQETQYF.

This chain connects TRBV12-3 or TRBV12-4 to TRBJ1-6, with D possibly matching TRBD1 (6 bases). The CDR3 runs 14 residues. Between the trimmed V and J ends, which lost 6 bases and 9 bases, there was a span of 15 bases. In DNA form, the CDR3 reads TGTGCCAGCAGCACTACAGGGTCGGGTTCACCCCTCCACTTT. Protein sequence: CASSTTGSGSPLHF.

Many counts were recorded for this clonotype. The chain is built from TRBV5-1 and TRBJ2-7, with D maybe TRBD2 (6 bases). The CDR3 sequence is 15 residues long. In germline, CDR1 is SGHRS, CDR2 YFSETQ. V dropped 0 bases and J dropped 5 bases, with 15 bases sitting between them. DNA for the CDR3: TGCGCCAGCAGCTTGGAGACCCAGGGAGGAGACGAGCAGTACTTC. Protein: CASSLETQGGDEQYF.

This rearrangement joins TRBV7-2 to TRBJ2-3; D is ambiguous. The length of the CDR3 is 14 residues. Deletions cut 6 bases from V and 1 base from J, with 11 bases between. CDR1 and CDR2 from the germline V gene are SGHTA and FQGNSA. This CDR3 reads CASRRGGGTDTQYF. The CDR3 nucleotides are TGTGCCAGCAGGCGTGGTGGAGGCACAGATACGCAGTATTTT. The whole variable domain, filled in from reference TRBV7-2 and TRBJ2-3, reads GAGVSQSPSNKVTEKGKDVELRCDPISGHTALYWYRQSLGQGLEFLIYFQGNSAPDKSGLPSDRFSAERTGGSVSTLTIQRTQQEDSAVYLCASRRGGGTDTQYFGPGTRLTVL.

Concerning this clonotype itself: Germline is not matched at one junction end, which may reflect a read error. V is TRBV29-1 and J is TRBJ1-1, with 7 bases lining up with TRBD1. The germline V gene encodes CDR1 SQVTM and CDR2 ANQGSEA. The CDR3 loop spans 14 amino acids. In DNA, the CDR3 is TGCAGCTTTGAAGAAGGGACAGCTAACACCGAAGCTTTCTTT. Amino acid sequence: CSFEEGTANTEAFF.

The rearrangement links TRBV9 to TRBJ2-1, with 7 positions matching TRBD1. In germline, CDR1 is SGDLS, CDR2 YYNGEE. V was clipped by 2 bases and J by 4 bases; unmatched bases: 12. The CDR3 is made up of 17 amino acids. Here the CDR3 reads CASSVSNTGVGYNEQFF. The CDR3 bases are TGTGCCAGCAGCGTCTCAAATACAGGGGTAGGGTACAATGAGCAGTTCTTC. Combining the CDR3 with reference TRBV9 and TRBJ2-1 gives the whole variable domain DSGVTQTPKHLITATGQRVTLRCSPRSGDLSVYWYQQSLDQGLQFLIQYYNGEERAKGNILERFSAQQFPDLHSELNLSSLELGDSALYFCASSVSNTGVGYNEQFFGPGTRLTVL.

The V and J genes are TRBV12-3 or TRBV12-4 and TRBJ2-5; 7 bases match TRBD1. Unmatched junction bases numbered 4, after V lost 2 bases and J lost 4 bases. The CDR3 covers 14 residues. The DNA for the CDR3 is TGTGCCAGCAGTTTAATGGCAGGGGGAGAGACCCAGTACTTC. Amino acids: CASSLMAGGETQYF.

This clonotype was found a few times. J is TRBJ2-3 and V is TRBV7-2, with 7 nucleotides matching TRBD2. The CDR3 runs 16 residues. Germline lookup yields CDR1 SGHTA and CDR2 FQGNSA. Germline trimming cut 4 bases from V and 1 base from J; bases unmatched to any gene: 8. The CDR3 coding sequence is TGTGCCAGCAGCTCAAAGCGGGAATCCGGCACAGATACGCAGTATTTT. It codes for CASSSKRESGTDTQYF. Complete variable domain (other parts from reference TRBV7-2 and TRBJ2-3): GAGVSQSPSNKVTEKGKDVELRCDPISGHTALYWYRQSLGQGLEFLIYFQGNSAPDKSGLPSDRFSAERTGGSVSTLTIQRTQQEDSAVYLCASSSKRESGTDTQYFGPGTRLTVL.

This clonotype was counted a few times. The rearrangement joins TRBV29-1 to TRBJ1-5; no reliable D call. This CDR3 is built from 13 residues. V was pared by 4 bases and J by 5 bases, with 12 bases between. The germline V gene encodes CDR1 SQVTM and CDR2 ANQGSEA. Here the CDR3 reads CSVASGPDQPQHF. CDR3 DNA sequence: TGCAGCGTTGCTTCCGGCCCGGATCAGCCCCAGCATTTT. The full variable domain, in which reference TRBV29-1 and TRBJ1-5 provide the parts outside the CDR3, is SAVISQKPSRDICQRGTSLTIQCQVDSQVTMMFWYRQQPGQSLTLIATANQGSEATYESGFVIDKFPISRPNLTFSTLTVSNMSPEDSSIYLCSVASGPDQPQHFGDGTRLSIL.

This clonotype was observed at least ten times. The CDR3, as DNA: TGCAGTGCTATATCCGGGACAGCTGCTTCAGCTTTCTTT. Protein: CSAISGTAASAFF. The V call is TRBV20-1, the J call TRBJ1-1; 7 positions agree with TRBD1. V trimming: 4 bases; J trimming: 10 bases; junction bases outside the gene matches: 12. The germline CDR1 and CDR2 sequences are DFQATT and SNEGSKA (reference sequence). The length of the CDR3 is 13 residues.

In this sample, this clonotype turned up a few times. V usage is TRBV27 and J usage is TRBJ1-2; TRBD1 might be the D (5 bases). V was trimmed by 6 bases and J by 0 bases, leaving 14 bases between them. Germline V gene sequence: CDR1 MNHEY, CDR2 SMNVEV (reference sequence). This CDR3 is built from 15 residues. The CDR3 bases are TGTGCCAGCAGACGGGACGGCGGAGCTAACTATGGCTACACCTTC. It translates to CASRRDGGANYGYTF.